This T cell receptor (beta chain) derives from a study of vaccination effects on CD4 cells after COVID-19. Findings and limits, study-wide: Marked clonal contraction of infection- and vaccine-induced clones was seen late after vaccination. Only 1 of 255 vaccine-induced clones from healthy vaccinees cross-reacted with common cold coronaviruses.

The assay was immunoSEQ multiplex PCR, and TCRdb's table has in-frame clones only and misses some. The sample lists about 46,000 clones, 65% to 75% occurring once. Before any sequencing was done, the ViraFEST assay used viral peptide pools to expand antigen-specific CD4+ T cells. Culture lasted roughly 9 days before CD4+ T cell isolation. Two-dose BNT162b2 or mRNA-1273 vaccination was given to participants. Each culture well received under 2.5 million PBMC. These cells were then cultured in IMDM with about 9.9 IU/ml IL-2 and about 9.4 ug/ml peptides. Replacing half the medium with IL-2 medium was done on days 3 and 7. To note about this clone: The antigen remains unidentified.

Trimming removed 2 bases from V and 1 base from J; junction bases left unmatched: 10. The CDR3 is 17 residues long. Germline CDR1 and CDR2: KGHSH and LQKENI. The genes are TRBV18 and TRBJ2-5; TRBD1 agrees at 7 bases. This TCR was recovered from a human donor who received a COVID-19 vaccine. Here the sequenced sample was CD4+ T cells from PBMCs cultured with HCoV-OC43 spike peptides, taken after COVID-19 vaccination. Subset noted: HCoV-OC43 spike overlapping peptide pool stimulation. CDR3 sequence reads: CASSPARTGVIQETQYF. Here the CDR3 DNA reads TGTGCCAGCTCACCAGCAAGGACAGGTGTCATCCAAGAGACCCAGTACTTC.